The clone carrying this T cell receptor (beta chain) was picked up many times. What it binds is not known. The data stem from a study of identical twins. Study findings and constraints: Invariant MAIT and iNKT cells could partly confound zero-insertion analyses. Fewer insertions were carried by abundant cord blood beta clonotypes, but none was seen in memory repertoires.

TCRdb re-called the 5' RACE reads through MiXCR, storing one row per CDR3 protein. The data hold 310,000 or so distinct CDR3 sequences, with over 8.5% observed a single time. Healthy Caucasian donors formed the entire cohort. Separately, the same data were catalogued under a study of yellow fever vaccine responses in identical twins.

Sample: CD8+ T cells sorted from blood. This TCR was sampled from a woman aged 18-30 years in good health.

The CDR3 DNA reads as TGTGCCAGCAGCTTATTGGGATTCGATAATTCACCCCTCCACTTT. Protein product: CASSLLGFDNSPLHF. The chain combines TRBV7-2 with TRBJ1-6, with D unresolved. Trimming cost V 2 bases and J 5 bases, with 10 bases left between them. This CDR3 contains 15 residues. The germline CDR1 and CDR2 sequences are SGHTA and FQGNSA.